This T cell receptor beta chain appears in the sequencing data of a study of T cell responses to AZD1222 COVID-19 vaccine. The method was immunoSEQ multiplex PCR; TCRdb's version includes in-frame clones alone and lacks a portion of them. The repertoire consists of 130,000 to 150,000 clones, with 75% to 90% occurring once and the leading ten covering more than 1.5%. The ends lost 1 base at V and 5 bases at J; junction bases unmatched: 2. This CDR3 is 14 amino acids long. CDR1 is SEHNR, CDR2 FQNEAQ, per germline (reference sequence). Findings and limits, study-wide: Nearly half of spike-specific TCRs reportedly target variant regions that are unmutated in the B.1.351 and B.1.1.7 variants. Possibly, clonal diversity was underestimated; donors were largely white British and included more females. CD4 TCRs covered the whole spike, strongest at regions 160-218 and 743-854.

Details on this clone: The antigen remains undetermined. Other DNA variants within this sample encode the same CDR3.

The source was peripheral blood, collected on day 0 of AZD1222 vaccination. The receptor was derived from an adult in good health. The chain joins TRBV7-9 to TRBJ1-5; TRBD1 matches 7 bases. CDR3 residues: CASSLGQGDQPQHF. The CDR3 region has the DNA TGTGCCAGCAGCTTAGGCCAGGGGGATCAGCCCCAGCATTTT.